Listed below are T cell receptor beta chains from one sample, sequenced in a study of cytomegalovirus exposure and HLA in healthy donors. Libraries were prepared by immunoSEQ multiplex PCR; TCRdb keeps only in-frame clonotypes and omits some of them. The sample yields 80,000 or so clones, over 70% seen once. Sequencing was performed on PBMCs. The source is a man aged 45 to 65 in good health and CMV-seropositive. The CDR3 runs from the conserved cysteine through the conserved F or W. Each record gives: D gene, J gene, V gene, clone size, CDR3 DNA, CDR3 protein. D genes are given only for firm matches. Clone size appears in some rows only: once, few, many, or a class for an expanded clone.

TRBD1 TRBJ2-3 TRBV12-5 NA TGTGCTAGTGGTTTGGGCCTTGGACAGGAGGCCACAGATACGCAGTATTTT CASGLGLGQEATDTQYF
NA TRBJ2-2 TRBV5-1 NA TGCGCCAGCAGCTTGACAGGTATCAGCGGGGAGCTGTTTTTT CASSLTGISGELFF
NA TRBJ2-7 TRBV5-4 few TGTGCCAGCAGCTTGTACGGGGGCTACGAGCAGTACTTC CASSLYGGYEQYF
TRBD1 TRBJ1-5 TRBV30 NA TGTGCCTGGAGTGCAGGACAGGGGGGACAGCCCCAGCATTTT CAWSAGQGGQPQHF
TRBD2 TRBJ2-3 TRBV6-1 few TGTGCCAGCAGTGAAAGGGGCGGGAGGGCCCCAGATACGCAGTATTTT CASSERGGRAPDTQYF
TRBD1 TRBJ1-5 TRBV2 NA TGTGCCAGCAGTCAGGACAGGGAGGTTGGCCAGCCCCAGCATTTT CASSQDREVGQPQHF
TRBD1 TRBJ1-5 TRBV27 NA TGTGCCAGCAGTAAGGACAGGGGTCAGCCCCAGCATTTT CASSKDRGQPQHF
TRBD2 TRBJ2-1 TRBV5-1 NA TGCGCCAGCAGGCCCGGGACTAGCGGATACAATGAGCAGTTCTTC CASRPGTSGYNEQFF
NA TRBJ1-1 TRBV19 once TGTGCCAGTAGTATAGCGGTAAACACTGAAGCTTTCTTT CASSIAVNTEAFF
TRBD1 TRBJ1-5 TRBV7-8 NA TGTGCCAGCAGCTTGGGACAGTGGGTCAATCAGCCCCAGCATTTT CASSLGQWVNQPQHF
TRBD2 TRBJ2-3 TRBV2 NA TGTGCCAGCAGCGGGACTAGAGCTCATTTT CASSGTRAHF
NA TRBJ2-2 TRBV11-3 NA TGTGCCAGCAGCTTAGAGGGGGACTCCTCCGGGGAGCTGTTTTTT CASSLEGDSSGELFF
TRBD2 TRBJ2-5 TRBV19 few TGTGCCAGTAGTAGACTCCCCGGGACTAGCGGGAGTCAGACCCAGTACTTC CASSRLPGTSGSQTQYF
TRBD2 TRBJ2-1 TRBV6-4 NA TGTGCCAGCAGTGCGCCCACTAGCGAAGAGCAGTTCTTC CASSAPTSEEQFF
TRBD2 TRBJ2-1 TRBV7-8 NA TGTGCCAGCAGTGGCGGGAGGGCGGTGGATGAGCAGTTCTTC CASSGGRAVDEQFF
TRBD1 TRBJ2-7 TRBV6-1 NA TGTGCCAGCAGTGTATTCCCGGGACAGACCTACGAGCAGTACTTC CASSVFPGQTYEQYF
TRBD1 TRBJ1-4 TRBV10-3 few TGTGCCAGCAGTGGGACAGGGAGGGCGAATGAAAAACTGTTTTTT CASSGTGRANEKLFF
NA TRBJ2-3 TRBV11-3 few TGTGCCAGCAGCTTAGTTCCTACCATTGGAGATACGCAGTATTTT CASSLVPTIGDTQYF
NA TRBJ2-7 TRBV18 NA TGTGCCAGCTCCCATGGACAGTCTTACGAGCAGTACTTC CASSHGQSYEQYF
NA TRBJ1-5 TRBV5-5 NA TGTGCCAGCAGATATGGACAGAATAATCAGCCCCAGCATTTT CASRYGQNNQPQHF
NA TRBJ2-2 TRBV7-8 NA TGTGCCAGCAGCTTAGGTACGGGAGTGAAGGCCGGGGAGCTGTTTTTT CASSLGTGVKAGELFF
TRBD2 TRBJ2-1 TRBV5-1 NA TGCGCCAGCAGCTGGGGAGGACTAGCGGGAGTAGGTGAGCAGTTCTTC CASSWGGLAGVGEQFF
TRBD2 TRBJ2-2 TRBV27 NA TGTGCCAGCAGGCAGCGGGGGCGGCGGGAGCTGTTTTTT CASRQRGRRELFF
TRBD1 TRBJ1-2 TRBV19 once TGTGCCAGTAGTATTCTAAATGGACAGGGGGCTTATGGCTACACCTTC CASSILNGQGAYGYTF
NA TRBJ2-7 TRBV9 NA TGTGCCAGCAGCCCCCGGGGATCGGCCTACGAGCAGTACTTC CASSPRGSAYEQYF
TRBD2 TRBJ2-1 TRBV9 NA TGTGCCAGCAGCGTAGTAGCGGGAGTTGAGCAGTTCTTC CASSVVAGVEQFF
NA TRBJ1-4 TRBV7-2 NA TGTGCCAGCAGCTTATTGACCCTCAGGTCTAATGAAAAACTGTTTTTT CASSLLTLRSNEKLFF
NA TRBJ2-3 TRBV5-4 NA TGTGCCAGCAGCAAGGACAACACAGATACGCAGTATTTT CASSKDNTDTQYF
NA TRBJ2-3 TRBV4-2 NA TGTGCCAGCAGCCAGGCCAGGGAAACAGATACGCAGTATTTT CASSQARETDTQYF
NA TRBJ1-3 TRBV2 NA TGTGCCAGCAGTGAAGATGGTCAGGTCTTCTCTGGAAACACCATATATTTT CASSEDGQVFSGNTIYF
TRBD2 TRBJ2-1 TRBV29-1 NA TGCAGCGTTGCTAAGGCGGGAGAGGTTGAGCAGTTCTTC CSVAKAGEVEQFF
TRBD2 TRBJ2-1 TRBV7-2 NA TGTGCCAGCAGCTTAGGCTGGGCGGGGGACCACAATGAGCAGTTCTTC CASSLGWAGDHNEQFF
TRBD1 TRBJ1-2 TRBV5-5 NA TGTGCCAGCAGCTTGGGCACGGGACAGGGATCCTCTGGCTACACCTTC CASSLGTGQGSSGYTF
NA TRBJ2-6 TRBV25-1 NA TGTGCCAGCAGTGAACCCCTTGCTGGGGCCAACGTCCTGACTTTC CASSEPLAGANVLTF
NA TRBJ2-1 TRBV7-8 NA TGTGCCAGCAGCTTACTTCGTAGCTCCTACAATGAGCAGTTCTTC CASSLLRSSYNEQFF
NA TRBJ1-5 TRBV7-2 few TGTGCCAGCAGCTTAGTGCCCGGTAATCAGCCCCAGCATTTT CASSLVPGNQPQHF
TRBD2 TRBJ2-3 TRBV5-1 NA TGCGCCAGCAGCGATCAACTAGCGGGAGGCACAGATACGCAGTATTTT CASSDQLAGGTDTQYF
NA TRBJ2-4 TRBV5-4 NA TGTGCCAGCAGCGTAGCGTCTCTAGCCAAAAACATTCAGTACTTC CASSVASLAKNIQYF